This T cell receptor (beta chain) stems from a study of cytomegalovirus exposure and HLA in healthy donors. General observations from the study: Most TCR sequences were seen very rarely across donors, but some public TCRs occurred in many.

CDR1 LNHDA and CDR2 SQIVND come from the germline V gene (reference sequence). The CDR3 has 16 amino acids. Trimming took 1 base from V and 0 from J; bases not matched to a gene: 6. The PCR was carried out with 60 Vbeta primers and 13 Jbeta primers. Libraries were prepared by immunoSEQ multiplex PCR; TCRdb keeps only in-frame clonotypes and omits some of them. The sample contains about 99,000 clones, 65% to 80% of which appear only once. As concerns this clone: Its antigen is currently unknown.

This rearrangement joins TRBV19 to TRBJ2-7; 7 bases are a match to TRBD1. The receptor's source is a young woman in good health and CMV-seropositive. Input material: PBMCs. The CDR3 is CASSIGTGVFSYEQYF. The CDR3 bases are TGTGCCAGTAGTATAGGCACAGGGGTATTCTCCTACGAGCAGTACTTC.